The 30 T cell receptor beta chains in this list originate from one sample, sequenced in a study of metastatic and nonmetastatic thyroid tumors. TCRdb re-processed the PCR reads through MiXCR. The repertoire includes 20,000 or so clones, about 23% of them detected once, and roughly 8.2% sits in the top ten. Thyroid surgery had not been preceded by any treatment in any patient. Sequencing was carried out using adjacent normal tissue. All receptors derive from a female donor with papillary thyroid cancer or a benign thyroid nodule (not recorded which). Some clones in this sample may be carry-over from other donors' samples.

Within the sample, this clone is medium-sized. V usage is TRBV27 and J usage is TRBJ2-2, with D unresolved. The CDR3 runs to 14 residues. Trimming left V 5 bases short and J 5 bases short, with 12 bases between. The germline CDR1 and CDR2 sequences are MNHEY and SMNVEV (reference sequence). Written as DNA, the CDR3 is TGTGCCAGCAGTCCCAGCTTGGGGACCGGGGAGCTGTTTTTT. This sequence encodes CASSPSLGTGELFF.

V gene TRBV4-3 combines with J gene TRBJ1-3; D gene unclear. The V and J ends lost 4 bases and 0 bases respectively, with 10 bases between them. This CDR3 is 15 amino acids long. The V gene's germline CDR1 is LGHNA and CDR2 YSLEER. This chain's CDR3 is CASSPTTSSGNTIYF. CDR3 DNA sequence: TGCGCCAGCAGCCCTACCACAAGCTCTGGAAACACCATATATTTT.

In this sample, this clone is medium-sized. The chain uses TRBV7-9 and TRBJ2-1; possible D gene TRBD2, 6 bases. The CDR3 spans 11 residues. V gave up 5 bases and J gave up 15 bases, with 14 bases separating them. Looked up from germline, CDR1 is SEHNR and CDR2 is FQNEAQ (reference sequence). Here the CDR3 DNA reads TGTGCCAGCAGCGGCGGTGCGGAGGGGTTCTTC. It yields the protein CASSGGAEGFF.

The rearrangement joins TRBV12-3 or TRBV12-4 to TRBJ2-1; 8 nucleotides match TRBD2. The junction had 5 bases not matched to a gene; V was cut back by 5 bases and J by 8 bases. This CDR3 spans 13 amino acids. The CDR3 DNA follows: TGTGCCAGCAGTCCCCGGGGGGGCGATGAGCAGTTCTTC. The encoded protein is CASSPRGGDEQFF.

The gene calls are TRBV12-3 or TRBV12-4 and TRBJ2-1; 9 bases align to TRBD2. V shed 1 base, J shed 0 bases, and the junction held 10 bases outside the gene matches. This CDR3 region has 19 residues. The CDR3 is CASSLDRRLAESSYNEQFF. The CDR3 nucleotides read TGTGCCAGCAGTTTAGATCGACGACTAGCGGAAAGCTCCTACAATGAGCAGTTCTTC.

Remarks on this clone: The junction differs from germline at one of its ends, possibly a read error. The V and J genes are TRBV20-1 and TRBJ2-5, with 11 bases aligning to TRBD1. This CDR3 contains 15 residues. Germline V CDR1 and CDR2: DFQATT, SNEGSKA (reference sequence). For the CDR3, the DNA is TGCAGTGCTAGAGGCGGACAGGGGGCAGGGGAGATCCAGTACTTC. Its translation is CSARGGQGAGEIQYF.

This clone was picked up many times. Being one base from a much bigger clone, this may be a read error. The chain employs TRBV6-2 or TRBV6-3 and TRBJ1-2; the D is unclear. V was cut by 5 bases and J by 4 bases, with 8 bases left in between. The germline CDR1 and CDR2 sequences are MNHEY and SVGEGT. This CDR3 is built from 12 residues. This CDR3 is CASSVEGYGYTF. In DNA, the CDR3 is TGTGCCAGCAGTGTTGAGGGCTATGGCTACACCTTC.

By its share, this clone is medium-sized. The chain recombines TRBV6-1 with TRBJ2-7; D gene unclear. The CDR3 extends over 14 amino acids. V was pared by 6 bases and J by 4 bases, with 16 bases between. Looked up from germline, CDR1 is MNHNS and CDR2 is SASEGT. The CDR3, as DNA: TGTGCCAGCAGCATGACCTCAAGTCTTTACGAGCAGTACTTC. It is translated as CASSMTSSLYEQYF.

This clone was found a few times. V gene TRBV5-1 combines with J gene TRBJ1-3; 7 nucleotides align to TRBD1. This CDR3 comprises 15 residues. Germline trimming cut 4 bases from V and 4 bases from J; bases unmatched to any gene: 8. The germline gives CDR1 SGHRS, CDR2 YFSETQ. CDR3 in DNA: TGCGCCAGCAGCCCCCTGACAGGGACCGGAAACACCATATATTTT. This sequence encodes CASSPLTGTGNTIYF.

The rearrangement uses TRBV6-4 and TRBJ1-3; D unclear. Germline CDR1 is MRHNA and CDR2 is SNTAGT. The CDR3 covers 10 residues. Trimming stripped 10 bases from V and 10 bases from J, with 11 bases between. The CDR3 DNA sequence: TGTGCCACATCAAATAGAACCATATATTTT. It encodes CATSNRTIYF.

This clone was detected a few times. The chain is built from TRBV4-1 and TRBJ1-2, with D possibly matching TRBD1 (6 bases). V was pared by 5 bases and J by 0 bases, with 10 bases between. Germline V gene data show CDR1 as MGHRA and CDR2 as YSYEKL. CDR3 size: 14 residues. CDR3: CASSGKGANYGYTF. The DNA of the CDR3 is TGCGCCAGCAGCGGCAAGGGGGCTAACTATGGCTACACCTTC.

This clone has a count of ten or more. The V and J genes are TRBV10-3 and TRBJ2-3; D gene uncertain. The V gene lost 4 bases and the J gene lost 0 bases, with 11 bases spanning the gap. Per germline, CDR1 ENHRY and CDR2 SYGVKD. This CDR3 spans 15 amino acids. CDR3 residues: CAISVLGTSTDTQYF. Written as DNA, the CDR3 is TGTGCCATCAGTGTTTTGGGCACTAGCACAGATACGCAGTATTTT.

CDR3 DNA: TGCAGTGCCCCTAGGCAGGGGGCGGGCACCGGGGAGCTGTTTTTT. Translation gives CSAPRQGAGTGELFF. The gene calls are TRBV20-1 and TRBJ2-2; 8 bases align to TRBD1. J was trimmed by 4 bases and V by 6 bases; bases with no gene match: 10. Looked up from germline, CDR1 is DFQATT and CDR2 is SNEGSKA (reference sequence). CDR3 length: 15 residues.

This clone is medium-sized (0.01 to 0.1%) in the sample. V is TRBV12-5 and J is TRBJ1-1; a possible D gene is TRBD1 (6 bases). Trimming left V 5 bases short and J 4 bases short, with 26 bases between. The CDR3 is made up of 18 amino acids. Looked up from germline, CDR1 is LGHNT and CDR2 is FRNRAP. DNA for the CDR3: TGTGCTAGTGGTCTTCACCCCGGGTGGGGGGCGCAGGCCACTGAAGCTTTCTTT. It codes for CASGLHPGWGAQATEAFF.

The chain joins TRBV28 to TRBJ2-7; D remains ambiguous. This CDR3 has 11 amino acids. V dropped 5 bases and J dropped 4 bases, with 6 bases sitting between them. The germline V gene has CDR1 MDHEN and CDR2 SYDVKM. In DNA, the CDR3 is TGTGCCAGCAGTACAGCGTACGAGCAGTACTTC. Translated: CASSTAYEQYF.

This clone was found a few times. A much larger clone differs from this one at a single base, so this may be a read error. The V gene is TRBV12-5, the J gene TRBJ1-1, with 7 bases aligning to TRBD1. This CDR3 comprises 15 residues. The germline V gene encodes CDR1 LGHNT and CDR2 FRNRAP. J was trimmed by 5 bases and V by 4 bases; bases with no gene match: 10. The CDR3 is CASGSGTGVGTEAFF. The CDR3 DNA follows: TGTGCTAGTGGTTCCGGAACAGGGGTGGGGACTGAAGCTTTCTTT.

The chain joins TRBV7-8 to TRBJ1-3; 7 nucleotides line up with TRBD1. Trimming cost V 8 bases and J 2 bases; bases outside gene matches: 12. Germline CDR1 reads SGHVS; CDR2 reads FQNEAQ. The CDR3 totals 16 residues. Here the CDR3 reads CASGDQRGQTGNTIYF. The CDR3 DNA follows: TGTGCCAGCGGGGATCAGAGGGGGCAGACTGGAAACACCATATATTTT. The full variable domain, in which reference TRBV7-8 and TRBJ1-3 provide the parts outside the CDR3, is GAGVSQSPRYKVAKRGQDVALRCDPISGHVSLFWYQQALGQGPEFLTYFQNEAQLDKSGLPSDRFFAERPEGSVSTLKIQRTQQEDSAVYLCASGDQRGQTGNTIYFGEGSWLTVV.

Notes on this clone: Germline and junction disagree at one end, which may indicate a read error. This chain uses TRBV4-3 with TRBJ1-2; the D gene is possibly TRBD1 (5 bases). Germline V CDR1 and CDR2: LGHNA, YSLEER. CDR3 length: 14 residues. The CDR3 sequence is CASSQVGGNYGYTF. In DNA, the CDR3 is TGCGCCAGCAGTCAAGTGGGGGGTAACTATGGCTACACCTTC.

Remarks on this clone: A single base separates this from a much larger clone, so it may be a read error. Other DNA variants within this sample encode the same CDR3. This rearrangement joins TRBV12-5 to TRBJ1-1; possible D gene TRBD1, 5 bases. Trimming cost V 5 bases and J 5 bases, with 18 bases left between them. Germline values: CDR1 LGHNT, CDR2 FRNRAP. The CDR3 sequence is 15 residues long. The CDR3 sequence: CASGPGTGVGTEAFF. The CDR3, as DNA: TGTGCTAGTGGTCCCGGAACAGGTGTGGGGACTGAAGCTTTCTTT.

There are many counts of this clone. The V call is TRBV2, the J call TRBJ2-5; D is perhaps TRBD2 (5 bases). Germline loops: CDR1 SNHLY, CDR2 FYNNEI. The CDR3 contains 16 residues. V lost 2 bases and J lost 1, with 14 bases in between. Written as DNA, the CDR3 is TGTGCCAGCAGTGAAAGGGCCCGGACTCTCCAAGAGACCCAGTACTTC. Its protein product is CASSERARTLQETQYF. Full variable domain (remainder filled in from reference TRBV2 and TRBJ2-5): EPEVTQTPSHQVTQMGQEVILRCVPISNHLYFYWYRQILGQKVEFLVSFYNNEISEKSEIFDDQFSVERPDGSNFTLKIRSTKLEDSAMYFCASSERARTLQETQYFGPGTRLLVL.

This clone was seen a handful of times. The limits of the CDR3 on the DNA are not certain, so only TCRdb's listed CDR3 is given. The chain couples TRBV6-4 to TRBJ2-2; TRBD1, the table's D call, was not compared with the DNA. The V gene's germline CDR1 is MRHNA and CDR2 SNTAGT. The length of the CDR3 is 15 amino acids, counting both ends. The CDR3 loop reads CASSDRGITPGSCFF.

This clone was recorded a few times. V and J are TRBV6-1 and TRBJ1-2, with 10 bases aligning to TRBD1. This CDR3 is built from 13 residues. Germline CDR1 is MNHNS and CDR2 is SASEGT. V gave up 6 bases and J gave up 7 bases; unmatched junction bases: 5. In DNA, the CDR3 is TGTGCCAGCAGGGGACAGGGGCGCTCTGGCTACACCTTC. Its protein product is CASRGQGRSGYTF.

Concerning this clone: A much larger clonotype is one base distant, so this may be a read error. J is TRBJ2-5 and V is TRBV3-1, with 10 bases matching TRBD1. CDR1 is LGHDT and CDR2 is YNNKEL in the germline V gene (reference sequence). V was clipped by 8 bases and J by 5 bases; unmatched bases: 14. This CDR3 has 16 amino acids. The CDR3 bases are TGTGCCAGCGGCTTTTACCGGGACAGGGGTTGGGAGACCCAGTACTTC. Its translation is CASGFYRDRGWETQYF.

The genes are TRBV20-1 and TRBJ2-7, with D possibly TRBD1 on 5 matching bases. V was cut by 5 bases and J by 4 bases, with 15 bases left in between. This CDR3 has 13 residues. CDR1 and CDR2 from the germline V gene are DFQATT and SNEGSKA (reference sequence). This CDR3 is CSAYRSRGYEQYF. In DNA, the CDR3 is TGCAGTGCTTACAGGTCAAGGGGATACGAGCAGTACTTC.

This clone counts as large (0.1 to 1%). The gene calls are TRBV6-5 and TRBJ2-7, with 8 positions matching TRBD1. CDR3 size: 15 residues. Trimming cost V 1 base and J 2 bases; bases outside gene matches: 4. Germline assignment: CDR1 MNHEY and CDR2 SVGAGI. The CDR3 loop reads CASSYYQGATYEQYF. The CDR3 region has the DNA TGTGCCAGCAGTTACTACCAGGGGGCGACCTACGAGCAGTACTTC.

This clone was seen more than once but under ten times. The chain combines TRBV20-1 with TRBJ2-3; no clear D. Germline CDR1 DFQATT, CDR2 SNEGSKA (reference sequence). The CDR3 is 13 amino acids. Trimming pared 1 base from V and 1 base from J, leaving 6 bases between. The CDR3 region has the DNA TGCAGTGCTAGAGGGTTAGGCACAGATACGCAGTATTTT. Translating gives CSARGLGTDTQYF.

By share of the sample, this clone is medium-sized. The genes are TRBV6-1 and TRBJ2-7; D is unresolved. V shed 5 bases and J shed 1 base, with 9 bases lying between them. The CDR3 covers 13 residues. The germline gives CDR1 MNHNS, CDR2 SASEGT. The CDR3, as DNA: TGTGCCAGCAGTTTCGGCACGTCCTACGAGCAGTACTTC. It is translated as CASSFGTSYEQYF.

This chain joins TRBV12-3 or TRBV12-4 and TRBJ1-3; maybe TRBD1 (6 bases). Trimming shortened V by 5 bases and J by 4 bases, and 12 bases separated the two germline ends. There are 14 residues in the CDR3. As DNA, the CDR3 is TGTGCCAGCAGTCTTCAGGGGTCCGGAAACACCATATATTTT. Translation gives CASSLQGSGNTIYF.

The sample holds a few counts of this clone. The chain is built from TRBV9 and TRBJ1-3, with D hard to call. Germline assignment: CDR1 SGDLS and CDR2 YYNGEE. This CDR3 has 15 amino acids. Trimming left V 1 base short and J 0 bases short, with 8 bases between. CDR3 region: CASSVWGDSGNTIYF. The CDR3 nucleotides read TGTGCCAGCAGCGTATGGGGAGACTCTGGAAACACCATATATTTT.

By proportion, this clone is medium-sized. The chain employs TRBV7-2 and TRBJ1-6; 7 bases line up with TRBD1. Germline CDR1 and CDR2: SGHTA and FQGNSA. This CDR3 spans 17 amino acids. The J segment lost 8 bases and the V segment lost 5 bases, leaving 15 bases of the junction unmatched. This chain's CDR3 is CASSPEGAIFFHSPLHF. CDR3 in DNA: TGTGCCAGCAGCCCCGAGGGGGCAATCTTCTTTCATTCACCCCTCCACTTT.